The 24 T cell receptor beta chains given below trace back to one sample, sequenced in a study of cytomegalovirus exposure and HLA in healthy donors. Sequencing used immunoSEQ multiplex PCR; TCRdb keeps in-frame clones, though not all of them. This sample has some 120,000 clones; 88% occur once, and the top ten carry approximately 1.5%. The material sequenced was PBMCs. The receptors stem from a man aged 25 to 40 in good health and CMV-seronegative.

This chain joins TRBV10-1 and TRBJ2-7; TRBD1 matches at 9 bases. V lost 6 bases, J lost 4 bases, and 4 bases stayed unmatched. Germline CDR1 is WNHNN and CDR2 is SYGVQD (reference sequence). This CDR3 region has 13 residues. CDR3 in amino acids: CASSRDREYEQYF. CDR3 coding DNA: TGCGCCAGCAGCCGGGACAGGGAATACGAGCAGTACTTC.

The chain has TRBV6-1 and TRBJ1-1, with D possibly being TRBD1 (6 bases). The germline V gene encodes CDR1 MNHNS and CDR2 SASEGT. The CDR3 length is 15 residues. V lost 0 bases and J lost 1, with 9 bases in between. The CDR3 coding sequence is TGTGCCAGCAGTGAAGCTTTGGGACAGAACACTGAAGCTTTCTTT. This encodes CASSEALGQNTEAFF.

The chain employs TRBV9 and TRBJ2-7; 10 bases align to TRBD2. Germline values: CDR1 SGDLS, CDR2 YYNGEE. Germline trimming cut 0 bases from V and 9 bases from J; bases unmatched to any gene: 6. The CDR3 runs 14 residues. The CDR3 loop is CASSVASGSGGQYF. The CDR3 DNA sequence: TGTGCCAGCAGCGTAGCTAGCGGGAGCGGAGGGCAGTACTTC.

The chain carries TRBV7-2 and TRBJ2-4; 11 nucleotides line up with TRBD1. The V gene's germline CDR1 is SGHTA and CDR2 FQGNSA. The CDR3 spans 16 residues. Losses at the gene ends were 5 bases for V and 1 base for J; bases not matched to a gene: 4. The CDR3 here is CASSTGQGEAKNIQYF. CDR3 nucleotide sequence: TGTGCCAGCAGCACGGGACAGGGGGAGGCCAAAAACATTCAGTACTTC.

The chain carries TRBV5-1 and TRBJ1-2; 7 positions agree with TRBD1. Trimming removed 3 bases from V and 2 bases from J; junction bases left unmatched: 4. Germline V gene sequence: CDR1 SGHRS, CDR2 YFSETQ. The CDR3 extends over 14 amino acids. The CDR3 bases are TGCGCCAGCAGCTGGGACAGCTCAAACTATGGCTACACCTTC. Translated: CASSWDSSNYGYTF. The full variable domain, with the rest looked up from reference TRBV5-1 and TRBJ1-2, is KAGVTQTPRYLIKTRGQQVTLSCSPISGHRSVSWYQQTPGQGLQFLFEYFSETQRNKGNFPGRFSGRQFSNSRSEMNVSTLELGDSALYLCASSWDSSNYGYTFGSGTRLTVV.

The V and J genes are TRBV5-1 and TRBJ1-1; a weak D match, TRBD1 (5 bases). CDR3 length equals 16 residues. Trimming cost V 7 bases and J 3 bases, with 22 bases left between them. Per the germline V gene, CDR1 is SGHRS and CDR2 is YFSETQ. CDR3 sequence (DNA): TGCGCCAGCTCCGGCGGGGGGTATTCTTTGGACACTGAAGCTTTCTTT. This gives the protein CASSGGGYSLDTEAFF.

This chain uses TRBV7-9 with TRBJ2-2; D unclear. Trimming took off 2 bases at V and 5 bases at J, with 12 bases between the two ends. The CDR3 length is 15 residues. From germline, CDR1 is SEHNR and CDR2 FQNEAQ (reference sequence). The CDR3 is CASSLYEVRTGELFF. Here the CDR3 DNA reads TGTGCCAGCAGCTTATATGAGGTCCGAACCGGGGAGCTGTTTTTT.

The chain carries TRBV4-3 and TRBJ2-7; a weak D match, TRBD2 (5 bases). From germline, CDR1 is LGHNA and CDR2 YSLEER. The CDR3 totals 13 residues. Trimming stripped 1 base from V and 6 bases from J, with 10 bases between. CDR3 loop: CASSQVSGIEQYF. In DNA form, the CDR3 reads TGCGCCAGCAGCCAAGTTTCCGGGATCGAGCAGTACTTC.

This rearrangement joins TRBV7-2 to TRBJ1-1, with 7 bases matching TRBD1. Losses at the gene ends were 3 bases for V and 1 base for J; bases not matched to a gene: 2. CDR3 size: 14 residues. The germline V gene has CDR1 SGHTA and CDR2 FQGNSA. The CDR3 nucleotides are TGTGCCAGCAGCTTCGGACAGGCGAACACTGAAGCTTTCTTT. Translating gives CASSFGQANTEAFF.

The V and J genes are TRBV20-1 and TRBJ1-2; the match to TRBD1 covers 9 bases. In germline, CDR1 is DFQATT, CDR2 SNEGSKA (reference sequence). This CDR3 is 11 amino acids long. J was trimmed by 13 bases and V by 5 bases; bases with no gene match: 8. In DNA form, the CDR3 reads TGCAGTGCTCCCCGGGACAGGGAATGCACCTTC. Translation gives CSAPRDRECTF.

The chain uses TRBV4-3 and TRBJ2-7; D unclear. The germline CDR1 and CDR2 sequences are LGHNA and YSLEER. The CDR3 is 15 amino acids. The V end lost 0 bases, the J end lost 3 bases, and 12 bases lay between the germline ends. CDR3 region: CASSQDRTVGYEQYF. The DNA of the CDR3 is TGCGCCAGCAGCCAAGATCGTACAGTCGGCTACGAGCAGTACTTC.

The chain links TRBV4-1 to TRBJ1-1; 7 bases align to TRBD1. Trimming at V came to 0 bases and at J to 0 bases, leaving 10 bases not matched to a gene. Germline CDR1 and CDR2: MGHRA and YSYEKL. This CDR3 region has 18 residues. For the CDR3, the DNA is TGCGCCAGCAGCCAAGACATGGCAGGGGGGCCAGTGAACACTGAAGCTTTCTTT. Translated, it gives CASSQDMAGGPVNTEAFF.

This chain connects TRBV9 to TRBJ1-5, with D maybe TRBD1 (6 bases). CDR1 is SGDLS, CDR2 YYNGEE, per germline. The CDR3 extends over 15 amino acids. The V end was cut by 2 bases, the J end by 3 bases, with 12 bases between. CDR3 DNA: TGTGCCAGCAGCGTGGAAGGGGGGGACAATCAGCCCCAGCATTTT. Protein product: CASSVEGGDNQPQHF.

CDR3 amino acids: CASSIAGVGNEQFF. CDR3 bases: TGTGCCAGCAGCATAGCGGGAGTGGGAAATGAGCAGTTCTTC. The rearrangement uses TRBV2 and TRBJ2-1; 9 nucleotides match TRBD2. CDR1 is SNHLY, CDR2 FYNNEI, per germline. V lost 6 bases, J lost 7 bases, and 7 bases stayed unmatched. There are 14 residues in the CDR3. Filled out from reference TRBV2 and TRBJ2-1, the complete variable domain reads EPEVTQTPSHQVTQMGQEVILRCVPISNHLYFYWYRQILGQKVEFLVSFYNNEISEKSEIFDDQFSVERPDGSNFTLKIRSTKLEDSAMYFCASSIAGVGNEQFFGPGTRLTVL.

The genes are TRBV4-2 and TRBJ2-1; 12 positions match TRBD2. The V segment lost 0 bases and the J segment 6 bases; nucleotides outside the gene matches: 0. Germline values: CDR1 LGHNA, CDR2 YNFKEQ. There are 15 residues in the CDR3. The CDR3 region is CASSQETSGSNEQFF. The CDR3 bases are TGTGCCAGCAGCCAAGAGACTAGCGGGAGCAATGAGCAGTTCTTC.

V is TRBV9 and J is TRBJ2-7; D may be TRBD2 (6 bases). V was cut by 1 base and J by 7 bases, with 18 bases left in between. The CDR3 loop spans 15 amino acids. CDR1 is SGDLS, CDR2 YYNGEE, per germline. CDR3 nucleotides: TGTGCCAGCAGCGTACTCGGAGGAGGGGAGTGGGAGCAGTACTTC. It specifies CASSVLGGGEWEQYF.

The V call is TRBV4-3, the J call TRBJ2-1; 7 nucleotides align to TRBD2. In germline, CDR1 is LGHNA, CDR2 YSLEER. Losses at the gene ends were 2 bases for V and 4 bases for J; bases not matched to a gene: 5. The CDR3 is 15 residues long. CDR3 protein: CASSQTSENYNEQFF. The CDR3 bases are TGCGCCAGCAGCCAAACTAGCGAGAATTACAATGAGCAGTTCTTC.

The chain is built from TRBV9 and TRBJ2-7; TRBD1 aligns across 8 bases. Germline V gives CDR1 SGDLS, CDR2 YYNGEE. The CDR3 has 14 amino acids. The J segment lost 2 bases and the V segment lost 1 base, leaving 2 bases of the junction unmatched. The CDR3 protein is CASSVKGQAYEQYF. The DNA for the CDR3 is TGTGCCAGCAGCGTAAAGGGACAGGCCTACGAGCAGTACTTC.

The rearrangement uses TRBV5-6 and TRBJ1-5; no firm D call. Germline V gives CDR1 SGHDT, CDR2 YYEEEE. The length of the CDR3 is 13 residues. Trimming cost V 0 bases and J 5 bases, with 6 bases left between them. This CDR3 reads CASSLGTDQPQHF. The CDR3 DNA reads as TGTGCCAGCAGCTTGGGAACAGATCAGCCCCAGCATTTT.

The rearrangement uses TRBV11-2 and TRBJ2-1, with TRBD2 identical over 12 bases. The CDR3 totals 15 residues. The junction had 5 bases not matched to a gene; V was cut back by 6 bases and J by 5 bases. Germline CDR1 reads SGHAT; CDR2 reads FQNNGV. Here the CDR3 DNA reads TGTGCCAGCAGTTCGACTAGCGGGAGAAACAATGAGCAGTTCTTC. Translated, it gives CASSSTSGRNNEQFF.

This clone was picked up one time. This chain links TRBV9 with TRBJ2-1, with 7 bases aligning to TRBD2. V was pared by 6 bases and J by 2 bases, with 14 bases of the junction left unmatched. The CDR3 has 17 amino acids. Germline V lookup: CDR1 SGDLS, CDR2 YYNGEE. The CDR3 protein is CASNNEGGATAYNEQFF. CDR3 bases: TGTGCCAGCAACAATGAGGGAGGGGCTACAGCCTACAATGAGCAGTTCTTC.

The V gene is TRBV7-6, the J gene TRBJ2-3; D perhaps matches TRBD1 (5 bases). CDR1 SGHVS and CDR2 FNYEAQ come from the germline V gene. Trimming removed 1 base from V and 5 bases from J, with 13 bases in between. The CDR3 loop spans 15 amino acids. This chain's CDR3 is CASSLGWGAKDTQYF. The CDR3 coding sequence is TGTGCCAGCAGCTTAGGATGGGGCGCGAAAGATACGCAGTATTTT.

The rearrangement links TRBV6-1 to TRBJ2-7, with D unresolved. This CDR3 comprises 15 residues. The V end lost 4 bases, the J end lost 0 bases, and 13 bases lay between the germline ends. Germline V lookup: CDR1 MNHNS, CDR2 SASEGT. The CDR3 DNA reads as TGTGCCAGCAGTGGGCGGCAGCGAGGCTCCTACGAGCAGTACTTC. Its translation: CASSGRQRGSYEQYF.

The V gene is TRBV6-1, the J gene TRBJ1-2; 9 positions match TRBD1. Per the germline V gene, CDR1 is MNHNS and CDR2 is SASEGT. After removal of 6 bases from V and 2 bases from J, the junction contained 7 bases not matched to a gene. The CDR3 has 15 amino acids. As DNA, the CDR3 is TGTGCCAGCAGATTACAGGGGGCACTGAACTATGGCTACACCTTC. Protein: CASRLQGALNYGYTF.